Listed here are 15 T cell receptor beta chains from one sample, sequenced in a study of T cell responses to AZD1222 COVID-19 vaccine (dated by TCRdb to about 2021). Per the publication, the time point label means: baseline before first vaccination. Library preparation was by the immunoSEQ multiplex PCR assay. The immuneACCESS repertoire file appears here via TCRdb, limited to in-frame rearrangements. These files lack a portion of the clones; in checked studies, under half of the deficit traces to unresolved V genes, and the cause of the others is not known. This sample has more than 85,000 clones in its table, and 86% of those were observed once. Jointly, the top ten make up approximately 5.1% of the sample. Sequencing was performed on peripheral blood, taken on day 0 of AZD1222 vaccination. These receptors originate from an adult in good health.

This clone has just a few counts. The rearrangement links TRBV13 to TRBJ1-2, with D possibly matching TRBD1 (6 bases). V was cut by 0 bases and J by 1 base, with 12 bases left in between. Germline V lookup: CDR1 PRHDT, CDR2 FYEKMQ (reference sequence). There are 16 residues in the CDR3. CDR3 protein: CASSLGRGRVNYGYTF. The CDR3 DNA reads as TGTGCCAGCAGCTTAGGGCGGGGGCGAGTTAACTATGGCTACACCTTC.

This sequence joins TRBV2 and TRBJ1-6; perhaps TRBD1 as D (6 bases). Germline CDR1 reads SNHLY; CDR2 reads FYNNEI. The V gene lost 8 bases and the J gene lost 7 bases, with 12 bases spanning the gap. This CDR3 comprises 13 residues. DNA of the CDR3: TGTGCCAGCTTTTGGACAGAAAATTCACCCCTCCACTTT. Translated: CASFWTENSPLHF. Full variable domain (rest looked up from reference TRBV2 and TRBJ1-6): EPEVTQTPSHQVTQMGQEVILRCVPISNHLYFYWYRQILGQKVEFLVSFYNNEISEKSEIFDDQFSVERPDGSNFTLKIRSTKLEDSAMYFCASFWTENSPLHFGNGTRLTVT.

The chain combines TRBV3-1 (or the pseudogene TRBV3-2) with TRBJ1-5, with 7 positions matching TRBD1. CDR1 and CDR2 (germline): LGHDT, YNNKEL (reference sequence). The CDR3 totals 14 residues. The junction had 5 bases not matched to a gene; V was cut back by 3 bases and J by 6 bases. For the CDR3, the DNA is TGTGCCAGCAGCCAGGACAGGCTCGGTCAGCCCCAGCATTTT. This translates into CASSQDRLGQPQHF.

The gene calls are TRBV7-9 and TRBJ1-3; TRBD1 matches at 7 bases. The CDR3 has 16 amino acids. V dropped 3 bases and J dropped 6; count of bases not matched to a gene: 11. Germline V gene data show CDR1 as SEHNR and CDR2 as FQNEAQ (reference sequence). DNA of the CDR3: TGTGCCAGCAGCTTCGGTGCAGGGGGGCTCGAAAACACCATATATTTT. Translation: CASSFGAGGLENTIYF.

This sequence joins TRBV5-1 and TRBJ2-2; 8 bases match TRBD1. The CDR3 loop spans 13 amino acids. V was clipped by 5 bases and J by 7 bases; unmatched bases: 4. Germline CDR1 is SGHRS and CDR2 is YFSETQ. The CDR3 nucleotides are TGCGCCAGCAGTGGACAGGGAATCGGGGAGCTGTTTTTT. This gives the protein CASSGQGIGELFF. Supplemented by reference TRBV5-1 and TRBJ2-2, the full variable domain reads KAGVTQTPRYLIKTRGQQVTLSCSPISGHRSVSWYQQTPGQGLQFLFEYFSETQRNKGNFPGRFSGRQFSNSRSEMNVSTLELGDSALYLCASSGQGIGELFFGEGSRLTVL.

The chain is built from TRBV28 and TRBJ2-7; 9 nucleotides match TRBD2. V trimming: 5 bases; J trimming: 7 bases; junction bases outside the gene matches: 9. The germline V gene has CDR1 MDHEN and CDR2 SYDVKM. The CDR3 is made up of 14 amino acids. CDR3 in amino acids: CASSPLAGDSEQYF. DNA for the CDR3: TGTGCCAGCAGTCCGTTAGCGGGAGATTCTGAGCAGTACTTC.

CDR3 in DNA: TGTGCCAGCAGTTCAGGGACAGACTCCTACAATGAGCAGTTCTTC. It specifies CASSSGTDSYNEQFF. The rearrangement uses TRBV28 and TRBJ2-1, with 7 bases identical to TRBD1. Germline CDR1 MDHEN, CDR2 SYDVKM. This CDR3 has 15 amino acids. V lost 4 bases, J lost 0 bases, and 3 bases stayed unmatched.

About this clone itself: Since no conserved phenylalanine or tryptophan closes the CDR3, a read error is the likely cause. Because the CDR3's place on the DNA is in doubt, the DNA is left out and the CDR3 is given as listed by TCRdb. This sequence joins TRBV24-1 and TRBJ2-7; the D segment call TRBD1 is taken from the table without a DNA check. The germline gives CDR1 KGHDR, CDR2 SFDVKD. Ends included, the CDR3 has 11 residues. This CDR3 is CATSVDRTDPL.

This chain connects TRBV5-1 to TRBJ2-1; 11 nucleotides match TRBD2. Germline V gives CDR1 SGHRS, CDR2 YFSETQ. With 4 bases clipped from V and 3 bases from J, the junction kept 15 bases outside the gene matches. The CDR3 has 19 residues. For the CDR3, the DNA is TGCGCCAGCAGCCTGGGAGGACTAGCGGGCAGATATGGCTACAATGAGCAGTTCTTC. Residues: CASSLGGLAGRYGYNEQFF.

The chain links TRBV28 to TRBJ2-1, with 12 bases matching TRBD2. This CDR3 region has 14 residues. In germline, CDR1 is MDHEN, CDR2 SYDVKM. J gave up 15 bases and V 3 bases, and 9 bases lay outside the gene matches. CDR3 bases: TGTGCCAGCAGTTTCGGGCTAGCGGGGGGGCATCGGTTCTTC. Translated: CASSFGLAGGHRFF. Based on the CDR3 plus reference TRBV28 and TRBJ2-1, the full variable domain is DVKVTQSSRYLVKRTGEKVFLECVQDMDHENMFWYRQDPGLGLRLIYFSYDVKMKEKGDIPEGYSVSREKKERFSLILESASTNQTSMYLCASSFGLAGGHRFFGPGTRLTVL.

The chain joins TRBV7-9 to TRBJ1-1, with 7 bases lining up with TRBD1. This CDR3 has 14 amino acids. The junction had 4 bases not matched to a gene; V was cut back by 1 base and J by 5 bases. In germline, CDR1 is SEHNR, CDR2 FQNEAQ (reference sequence). CDR3 nucleotides: TGTGCCAGCAGCTTAGTTACAGGGGAAACTGAAGCTTTCTTT. Its protein is CASSLVTGETEAFF.

The chain recombines TRBV4-3 with TRBJ1-5, with unresolved D. The CDR3 runs 13 residues. Trimming removed 1 base at V and 7 bases at J, with 8 bases between. Germline-derived CDR1 and CDR2 are LGHNA and YSLEER. The chain's CDR3 is CASSQVPGQPQHF. The CDR3 DNA is TGCGCCAGCAGCCAAGTTCCGGGACAGCCCCAGCATTTT.

V is TRBV9 and J is TRBJ2-1, with 10 bases identical to TRBD2. V lost 6 bases and J lost 0; bases outside the gene matches: 18. Germline CDR1 SGDLS, CDR2 YYNGEE. This CDR3 comprises 20 residues. CDR3 amino acids: CASTLQRGGPQRSSYNEQFF. CDR3 bases: TGTGCCAGCACCCTGCAGCGGGGGGGCCCTCAGCGAAGCTCCTACAATGAGCAGTTCTTC.

The chain links TRBV5-4 to TRBJ1-1; D uncertain. V lost 4 bases and J 0 bases, leaving 13 bases between the germline ends. The CDR3 extends over 15 amino acids. The germline V gene encodes CDR1 SGHNT and CDR2 YYREEE (reference sequence). CDR3 in DNA: TGTGCCAGCAGCAGAGGTGCGGGAGTGAACACTGAAGCTTTCTTT. Its protein product is CASSRGAGVNTEAFF.

V and J are TRBV19 and TRBJ2-3; maybe TRBD1 (6 bases). V lost 3 bases and J lost 8, with 24 bases in between. This CDR3 has 17 residues. The germline gives CDR1 LNHDA, CDR2 SQIVND (reference sequence). Written as DNA, the CDR3 is TGTGCCAGTAGTATGCGACAGGCCTCCTTTAGGGATGGTACGCAGTATTTT. It specifies CASSMRQASFRDGTQYF.